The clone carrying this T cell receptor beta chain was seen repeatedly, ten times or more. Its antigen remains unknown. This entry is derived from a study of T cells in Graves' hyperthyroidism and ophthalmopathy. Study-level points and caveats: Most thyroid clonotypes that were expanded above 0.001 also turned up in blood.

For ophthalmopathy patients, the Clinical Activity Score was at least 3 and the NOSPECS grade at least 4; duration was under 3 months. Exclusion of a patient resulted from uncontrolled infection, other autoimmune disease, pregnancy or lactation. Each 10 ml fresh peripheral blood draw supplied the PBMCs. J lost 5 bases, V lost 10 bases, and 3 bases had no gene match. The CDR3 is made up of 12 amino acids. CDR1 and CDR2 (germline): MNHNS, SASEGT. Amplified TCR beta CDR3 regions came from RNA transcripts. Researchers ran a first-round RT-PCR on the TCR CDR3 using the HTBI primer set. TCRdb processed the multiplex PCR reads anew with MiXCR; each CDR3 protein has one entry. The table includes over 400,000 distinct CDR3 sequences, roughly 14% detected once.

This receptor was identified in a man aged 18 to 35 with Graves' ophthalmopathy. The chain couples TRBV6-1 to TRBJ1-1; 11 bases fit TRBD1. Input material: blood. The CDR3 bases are TGTGCCACGGGACAGGGGGAAACTGAAGCTTTCTTT. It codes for CATGQGETEAFF.